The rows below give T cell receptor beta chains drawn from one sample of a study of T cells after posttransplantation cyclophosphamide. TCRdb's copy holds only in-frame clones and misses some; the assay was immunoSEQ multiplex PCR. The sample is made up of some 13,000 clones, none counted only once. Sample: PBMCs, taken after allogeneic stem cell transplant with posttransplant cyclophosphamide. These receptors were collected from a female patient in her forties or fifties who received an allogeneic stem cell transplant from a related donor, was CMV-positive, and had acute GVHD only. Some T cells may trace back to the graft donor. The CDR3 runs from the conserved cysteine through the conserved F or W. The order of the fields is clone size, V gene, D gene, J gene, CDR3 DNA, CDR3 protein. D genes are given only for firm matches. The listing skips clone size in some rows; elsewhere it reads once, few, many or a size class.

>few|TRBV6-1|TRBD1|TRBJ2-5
TGTGCCAGCAGTGAATTGGACAGGTCAAAGGCGCGTGGGTACTTC
CASSELDRSKARGYF
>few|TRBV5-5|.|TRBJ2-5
TGTGCCAGCAGCTTGTTTGGTGGGCAGCAAGAGACCCAGTACTTC
CASSLFGGQQETQYF
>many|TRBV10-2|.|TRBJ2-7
TGCGCCAGCAGTGAGTCGCGCGGGGCAACCTACGAGCAGTACTTC
CASSESRGATYEQYF
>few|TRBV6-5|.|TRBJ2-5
TGTGCCAGCAGTCCAACCATGGAGGTGGGGGAGACCCAGTACTTC
CASSPTMEVGETQYF
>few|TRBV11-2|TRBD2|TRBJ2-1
TGTGCCAGCAGCTTAGATCTCCTAGCGGGAGCCAGTTCCGCCTACAATGAGCAGTTCTTC
CASSLDLLAGASSAYNEQFF
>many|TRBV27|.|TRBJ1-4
TGTGCCAGCAGTTCGGGAAGTTCTATCGGGAAACTGTTTTTT
CASSSGSSIGKLFF
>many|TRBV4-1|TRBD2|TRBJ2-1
TGCGCCAGCAGCCAAGATGGGAGCGGGAGCTCCTACAATGAGCAGTTCTTC
CASSQDGSGSSYNEQFF
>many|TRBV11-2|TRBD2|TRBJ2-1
TGTGCCAGCAGCTTAGTGGGGACTAGCGGGGGGGCTGACTACAATGAGCAGTTCTTC
CASSLVGTSGGADYNEQFF
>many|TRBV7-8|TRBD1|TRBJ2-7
TGTGCCAGCAGCTTAACGGGACAGGGTGTGTACGAGCAGTACTTC
CASSLTGQGVYEQYF
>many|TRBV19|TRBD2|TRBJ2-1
TGTGCCAGTACCCTTGCGGGGGTCGGCTACAATGAGCAGTTCTTC
CASTLAGVGYNEQFF
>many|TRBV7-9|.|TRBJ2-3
TGTGCCAGCAGCTCCTCTCCAGAGGCAGATACGCAGTATTTT
CASSSSPEADTQYF
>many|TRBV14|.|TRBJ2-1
TGTGCCAGCAGCCCATATTCACGGGATAGGGATGAGCAGTTCTTC
CASSPYSRDRDEQFF
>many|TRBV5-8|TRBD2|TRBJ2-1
TGTGCCAGCAGCAAAACGGGAGGTGAGCAGTTCTTC
CASSKTGGEQFF
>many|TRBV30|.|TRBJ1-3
TGTGCCTGGAGCGCACTACGGACTGGAAACACCATATATTTT
CAWSALRTGNTIYF
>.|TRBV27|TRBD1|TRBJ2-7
TGTGCCAGCGCCCTTACTCAGGGGGCCTACGAGCAGTACTTC
CASALTQGAYEQYF
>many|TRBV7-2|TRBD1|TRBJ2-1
TGTGCCAGCAGCGAACAGGGGAATGAGCAGTTCTTC
CASSEQGNEQFF
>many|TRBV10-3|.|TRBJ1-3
TGTGCCATCGGCCCTGGAAACACCATATATTTT
CAIGPGNTIYF
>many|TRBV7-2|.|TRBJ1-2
TGTGCCAGCACCCCGTGGGGGGGCGGGGGCTACACCTTC
CASTPWGGGGYTF
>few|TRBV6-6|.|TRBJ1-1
TGTGCCAGCAGCACGGGTGGGACTGAAGCTTTCTTT
CASSTGGTEAFF
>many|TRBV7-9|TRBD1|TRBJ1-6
TGTGCCAGCAGCCCCGGACAGGGGGCCGATTCACCCCTCCACTTT
CASSPGQGADSPLHF
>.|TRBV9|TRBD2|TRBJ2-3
TGTGCCAGCAGCGTCCTAGCGGGGGAAACAGATACGCAGTATTTT
CASSVLAGETDTQYF
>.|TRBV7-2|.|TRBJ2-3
TGTGCCAGCAGCTTGATAGCGGAGGGGCCGCAGTATTTT
CASSLIAEGPQYF
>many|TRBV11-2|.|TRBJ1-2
TGTGCCAGCAGCCCCACAGGGTTCACTGGCTACACCTTC
CASSPTGFTGYTF
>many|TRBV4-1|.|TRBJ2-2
TGCGCCAGCAGCCAAGGTGATCTACTAACCGGGGAGCTGTTTTTT
CASSQGDLLTGELFF
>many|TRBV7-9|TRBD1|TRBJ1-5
TGTGCCAGCAGCCAGGGACAGGGTTTCGGTAGCAATCAGCCCCAGCATTTT
CASSQGQGFGSNQPQHF
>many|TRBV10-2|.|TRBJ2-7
TGCGCCAGCAGTACGGGGATCAGCTCCTACGAGCAGTACTTC
CASSTGISSYEQYF